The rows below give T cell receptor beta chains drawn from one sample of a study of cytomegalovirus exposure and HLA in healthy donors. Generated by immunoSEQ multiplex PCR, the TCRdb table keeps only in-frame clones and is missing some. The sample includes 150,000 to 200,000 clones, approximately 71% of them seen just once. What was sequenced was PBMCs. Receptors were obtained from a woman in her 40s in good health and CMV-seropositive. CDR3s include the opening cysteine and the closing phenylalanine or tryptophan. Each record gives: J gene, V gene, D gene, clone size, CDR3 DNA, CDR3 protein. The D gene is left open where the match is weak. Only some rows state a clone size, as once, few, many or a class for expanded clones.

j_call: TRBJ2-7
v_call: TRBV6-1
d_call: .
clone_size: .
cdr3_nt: TGTGCCAGCAGTGAAGGGGGGCCCCCCTACGAGCAGTACTTC
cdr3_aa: CASSEGGPPYEQYF

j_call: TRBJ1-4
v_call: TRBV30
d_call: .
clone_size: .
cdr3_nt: TGTGCCTGGAGTCAGGGGTACAATGAAAAACTGTTTTTT
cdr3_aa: CAWSQGYNEKLFF

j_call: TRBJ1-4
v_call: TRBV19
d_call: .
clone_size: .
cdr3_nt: TGTGCCAGTAGTACACGAACACAAGGAGTCGGTGAAAAACTGTTTTTT
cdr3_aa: CASSTRTQGVGEKLFF

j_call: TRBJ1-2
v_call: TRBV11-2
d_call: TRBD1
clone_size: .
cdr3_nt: TGTGCCAGCAGCCCCGGACAGGGAATTTTCTACACCTTC
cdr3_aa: CASSPGQGIFYTF

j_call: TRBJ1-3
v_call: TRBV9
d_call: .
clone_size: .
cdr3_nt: TGTGCCAGCAGCGTAGGTCCGGGGGCTGGAAACACCATATATTTT
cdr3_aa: CASSVGPGAGNTIYF

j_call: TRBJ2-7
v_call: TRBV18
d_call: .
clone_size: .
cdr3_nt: TGTGCCAGCTCACCATCCGGGGGACCCTACGAGCAGTACTTC
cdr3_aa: CASSPSGGPYEQYF

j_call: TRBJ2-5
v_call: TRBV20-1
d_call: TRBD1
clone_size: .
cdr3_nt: TGCAGTGTTCACAGGGGAGAGACCCAGTACTTC
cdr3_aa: CSVHRGETQYF

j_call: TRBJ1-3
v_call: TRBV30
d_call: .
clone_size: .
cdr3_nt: TGTGCCTGGAGTGACGCGGGGGGTCACACCATATATTTT
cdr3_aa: CAWSDAGGHTIYF

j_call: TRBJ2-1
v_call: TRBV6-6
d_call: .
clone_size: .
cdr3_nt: TGTGCCAGCAGTCAAACTAGGGAATCCTACAATGAGCAGTTCTTC
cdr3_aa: CASSQTRESYNEQFF

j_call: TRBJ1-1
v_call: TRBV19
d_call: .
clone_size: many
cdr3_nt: TGTGCCAGTAGTGGGACTGGCTCGTCGATGATGAACACTGAAGCTTTCTTT
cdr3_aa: CASSGTGSSMMNTEAFF